This T cell receptor beta chain is drawn from a study of OX40 agonist ivuxolimab in advanced cancers. Overall study results and limits: No determination was made of the antigen specificity of the expanded peripheral T cells.

The protocol was immunoSEQ multiplex PCR, while the TCRdb copy is restricted to in-frame clones and leaves out a portion. The table records fewer than 100,000 clones, about nine tenths of them present only once. Patients with autoimmune history or systemic immunosuppression were excluded. V lost 6 bases and J 6 bases, leaving 14 bases between the germline ends. Per germline, CDR1 LNHDA and CDR2 SQIVND (reference sequence). This CDR3 comprises 14 residues. On this clone: Its antigen remains unknown.

The sequence was obtained from an adult with an advanced solid tumor such as melanoma, head and neck, liver or kidney cancer. This chain connects TRBV19 to TRBJ2-2; D not certain. Sequences were derived from CD4+ or CD8+ T cells sorted from blood, sampled in a trial of the OX40 agonist ivuxolimab. This CDR3 reads CASRGGPQAGELFF. CDR3 in DNA: TGTGCCAGTAGAGGTGGGCCCCAGGCCGGGGAGCTGTTTTTT.